This T cell receptor (beta chain) was captured by sequencing in a study of shared clonotypes between healthy human individuals. Across the whole study: The cohort had a couple of women and a few men, ages 18 to 49.

Study results and caveats: Sharing across four donors was highest in naive CD4 (approximately 5%) and lowest in memory CD8 (approximately 0.4%).

Terminally differentiated effector memory CD45RA+ cells were excluded by CCR7 positive selection of CD45RO-negative cells. In the case of this clone: What it recognizes is unknown.

The authors loaded roughly 180 ng DNA, roughly 27,000 T cell genomes, into sorted-subset replicate PCRs. Clones were read by immunoSEQ multiplex PCR, and TCRdb kept only the in-frame ones, dropping some. The sample includes fewer than 1 million clones, 96% of them seen just once. V was pared by 6 bases and J by 8 bases, with 13 bases of the junction left unmatched. The CDR3 totals 15 residues. In germline, CDR1 is MDHEN, CDR2 SYDVKM. The chain uses TRBV28 and TRBJ1-2; 9 bases map to TRBD1. Sequencing used naive CD8+ T cells sorted from blood. The receptor was isolated from a man aged 30-40 years in good health. CDR3 region: CASSPKLTGGRGYTF. The CDR3, as DNA: TGTGCCAGCAGCCCCAAACTGACAGGGGGTCGGGGCTACACCTTC.